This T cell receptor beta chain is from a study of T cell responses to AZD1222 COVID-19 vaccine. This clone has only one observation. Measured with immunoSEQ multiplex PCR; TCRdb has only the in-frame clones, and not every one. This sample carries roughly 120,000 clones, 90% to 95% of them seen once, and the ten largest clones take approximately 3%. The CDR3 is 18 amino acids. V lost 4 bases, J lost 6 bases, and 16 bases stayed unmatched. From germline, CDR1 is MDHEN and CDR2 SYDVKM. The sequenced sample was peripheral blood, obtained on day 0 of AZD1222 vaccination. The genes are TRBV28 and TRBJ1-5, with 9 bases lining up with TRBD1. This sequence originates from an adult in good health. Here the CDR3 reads CASSSFGVVGQGIQPQHF. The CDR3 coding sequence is TGTGCCAGCAGTTCCTTTGGTGTCGTAGGACAGGGGATTCAGCCCCAGCATTTT.